Detailed here is one TCR beta chain. Method: immunoSEQ multiplex PCR; TCRdb's copy keeps in-frame clones and lacks some. Of about 38,000 clones listed, more than 70% are singletons. These data come from a study of sequential checkpoint blockade in melanoma. Turning to the study itself: Maintenance nivolumab came after either treatment sequence.

The germline V gene encodes CDR1 LGHNA and CDR2 YSLEER. The CDR3 sequence is 14 residues long. The V and J ends lost 3 bases and 5 bases respectively, with 13 bases between them. As to treatment: randomized to nivolumab then ipilimumab (arm A) or the reverse (arm B). The receptor was isolated from a human donor with melanoma. Here the sequenced sample was CD8+ T cells sorted from blood (inferred from file names), taken from a patient given nivolumab and ipilimumab in sequence. V gene TRBV4-3 combines with J gene TRBJ1-2; D is undetermined. Here the CDR3 DNA reads TGCGCCAGCAGCCAGTACCCCGGGGAGTATGGCTACACCTTC. It yields the protein CASSQYPGEYGYTF.